What follows are 4 T cell receptor beta chains derived from one specimen sequenced in a study of shared clonotypes between healthy human individuals. Naive CD8 cells lacked CD45RO, underwent positive selection for CCR7 and left out terminally differentiated effector memory CD45RA+ cells. The table came from immunoSEQ multiplex PCR; TCRdb's copy has only in-frame clones and leaves some out. The sample shows approximately 600,000 clones, 85% to 95% of them seen only once. The material sequenced was naive CD8+ T cells sorted from blood. These receptors originate from a woman younger than 45 in good health.

V usage is TRBV27 and J usage is TRBJ2-2, with 10 bases fitting TRBD1. The germline V gene encodes CDR1 MNHEY and CDR2 SMNVEV (reference sequence). The CDR3 totals 18 residues. The trim removed 2 bases at V and 9 bases at J, leaving 15 bases unmatched. The CDR3: CASSLLYGTGATSRELFF. CDR3 nucleotide sequence: TGTGCCAGCAGTTTACTTTACGGGACAGGGGCGACTTCCAGGGAGCTGTTTTTT.

The V gene is TRBV5-6, the J gene TRBJ2-1; no firm D call. Germline V CDR1 and CDR2: SGHDT, YYEEEE. This CDR3 spans 15 amino acids. The ends were cut back, 0 bases at V and 1 base at J, with 8 bases in the middle. CDR3 sequence reads: CASSLGLTSYNEQFF. The CDR3, as DNA: TGTGCCAGCAGCTTGGGCCTAACTTCCTACAATGAGCAGTTCTTC.

The chain joins TRBV6-6 to TRBJ2-7, with D tentatively TRBD2 (6 bases). The germline V and J ends were trimmed by 2 bases and 2 bases, with 7 bases remaining between them. There are 13 residues in the CDR3. CDR1 and CDR2 (germline): MNHNY, SVGAGI (reference sequence). CDR3 bases: TGTGCCAGCAGTTACACGGGGGCCTACGAGCAGTACTTC. Its translation: CASSYTGAYEQYF.

This chain uses TRBV30 with TRBJ1-1, with 7 bases lining up with TRBD1. With V trimmed by 8 bases and J by 4 bases, 10 bases remained unmatched. Germline CDR1 reads GTSNPN; CDR2 reads SVGIG (reference sequence). The CDR3 runs to 13 residues. The CDR3 region has the DNA TGTGCCGGAATAGACAGGGCAAGCACTGAAGCTTTCTTT. Amino acids: CAGIDRASTEAFF. Full variable domain (rest looked up from reference TRBV30 and TRBJ1-1): SQTIHQWPATLVQPVGSPLSLECTVEGTSNPNLYWYRQAAGRGLQLLFYSVGIGQISSEVPQNLSASRPQDRQFILSSKKLLLSDSGFYLCAGIDRASTEAFFGQGTRLTVV.